These T cell receptor beta chains were read from a single sample in a study of cytomegalovirus exposure and HLA in healthy donors. Repertoires were generated with immunoSEQ multiplex PCR, while TCRdb's copy carries only in-frame clones and drops some. The table has approximately 120,000 clones, approximately 77% seen once. The sample consisted of PBMCs. The receptors derive from a man younger than 30 in good health and CMV-seronegative. The CDR3 runs from the conserved cysteine through the conserved F or W. D genes are given only for firm matches. Only some rows state a clone size, as once, few, many or a class for expanded clones.

CDR3	DNA	size	D	J	V
CASSSRQASTDTQYF	TGCGCCAGCAGCTCCCGCCAGGCTAGCACAGATACGCAGTATTTT	NA	NA	TRBJ2-3	TRBV5-1
CATSYIVTGTKGYTF	TGTGCCACCAGCTATATAGTGACAGGGACGAAAGGCTACACCTTC	NA	TRBD1	TRBJ1-2	TRBV15
CASSSGQGKNEAFF	TGTGCCAGCTCATCGGGACAGGGGAAGAATGAAGCTTTCTTT	NA	TRBD1	TRBJ1-1	TRBV18
CASSNLGQATPLHF	TGTGCCAGCAGCAACCTCGGACAGGCTACACCCCTCCACTTT	NA	NA	TRBJ1-6	TRBV21-1
CASSEGPSNEKLFF	TGTGCCAGCAGTGAAGGGCCCTCTAATGAAAAACTGTTTTTT	NA	NA	TRBJ1-4	TRBV2
CASSAAGGGEKLFF	TGTGCCAGCAGCGCGGCGGGGGGTGGGGAAAAACTGTTTTTT	NA	NA	TRBJ1-4	TRBV6-1
CASSASVAVDGELFF	TGTGCCAGCAGTGCCTCGGTAGCAGTCGACGGGGAGCTGTTTTTT	NA	NA	TRBJ2-2	TRBV6-5
CASSQEGIVAWGTQYF	TGTGCCAGCAGCCAAGAAGGAATCGTAGCGTGGGGGACCCAGTACTTC	few	NA	TRBJ2-5	TRBV14
CASMDSRSYNEQFF	TGTGCCAGTATGGACAGCCGCTCCTACAATGAGCAGTTCTTC	NA	NA	TRBJ2-1	TRBV19
CASSSGQGRAPTDTQYF	TGTGCCAGCAGCTCGGGACAGGGGAGAGCACCAACAGATACGCAGTATTTT	NA	TRBD1	TRBJ2-3	TRBV7-9
CASAGDNEQFF	TGTGCCAGCGCCGGGGACAATGAGCAGTTCTTC	NA	NA	TRBJ2-1	TRBV11-3
CAIGQGVGYEQYF	TGTGCCATCGGACAGGGTGTTGGGTACGAGCAGTACTTC	NA	TRBD1	TRBJ2-7	TRBV10-3
CASSTDRGLNQPQHF	TGTGCCAGCAGCACTGACAGGGGGCTGAATCAGCCCCAGCATTTT	NA	TRBD1	TRBJ1-5	TRBV7-8
CASSPGLAPGELFF	TGTGCCAGCTCACCCGGACTAGCGCCCGGGGAGCTGTTTTTT	NA	TRBD2	TRBJ2-2	TRBV18
CSSSSTGVGTNEKLFF	TGTTCCAGCAGCTCCACAGGGGTAGGAACTAATGAAAAACTGTTTTTT	NA	TRBD1	TRBJ1-4	TRBV7-9
CASSIDAGNTEAFF	TGTGCCAGTAGCATCGATGCAGGGAACACTGAAGCTTTCTTT	NA	NA	TRBJ1-1	TRBV19
CASSPGGRDNSPLHF	TGCGCCAGCAGCCCGGGGGGGCGGGATAATTCACCCCTCCACTTT	NA	NA	TRBJ1-6	TRBV5-1
CASSEHGQGRGQAFF	TGTGCCAGCAGTGAGCACGGCCAGGGGAGGGGACAAGCTTTCTTT	NA	NA	TRBJ1-1	TRBV6-1
CASSWGTSETDTQYF	TGTGCCAGCAGCTGGGGGACTAGCGAGACAGATACGCAGTATTTT	NA	TRBD2	TRBJ2-3	TRBV5-6
CASSLEGTNTYEQYF	TGCGCCAGCAGCTTAGAGGGAACTAATACCTACGAGCAGTACTTC	few	NA	TRBJ2-7	TRBV5-1
CASSPSSYNEQFF	TGCGCCAGCAGCCCTAGCTCCTACAATGAGCAGTTCTTC	NA	NA	TRBJ2-1	TRBV5-1
CASSSPGGRDEQFF	TGTGCCAGCAGTTCCCCGGGAGGAAGAGATGAGCAGTTCTTC	NA	TRBD2	TRBJ2-1	TRBV7-2
CASSLSGGSYNSPLHF	TGTGCCAGCAGCTTATCGGGGGGCTCCTATAATTCACCCCTCCACTTT	NA	NA	TRBJ1-6	TRBV7-9
CATSSSGTGMLAEAFF	TGTGCCACCAGCTCCTCCGGGACAGGGATGTTGGCCGAAGCTTTCTTT	NA	TRBD1	TRBJ1-1	TRBV15
CASSARDRGFSETQYF	TGCGCCAGCAGTGCCCGGGACAGGGGGTTTAGCGAGACCCAGTACTTC	NA	TRBD1	TRBJ2-5	TRBV10-2
CASSLESRASTDTQYF	TGTGCCAGCAGCTTAGAATCCCGAGCAAGCACAGATACGCAGTATTTT	NA	NA	TRBJ2-3	TRBV7-8
CASMLSGNTEAFF	TGTGCCAGCATGTTAAGCGGGAACACTGAAGCTTTCTTT	NA	NA	TRBJ1-1	TRBV6-5
CASSPSLLRAYNEQFF	TGTGCCAGCAGCCCTTCTCTCCTTAGAGCTTACAATGAGCAGTTCTTC	NA	NA	TRBJ2-1	TRBV7-3
CASSLRGTEAFF	TGTGCCAGCAGCTTGAGGGGAACTGAAGCTTTCTTT	large	NA	TRBJ1-1	TRBV5-6
CASSFTGTGGVNQPQHF	TGTGCCAGCAGCTTTACCGGGACAGGGGGTGTAAATCAGCCCCAGCATTTT	once	TRBD1	TRBJ1-5	TRBV5-4
CASSWGQRYGYTF	TGTGCCAGCAGTTGGGGACAGCGGTATGGCTACACCTTC	NA	TRBD1	TRBJ1-2	TRBV6-5
CASGNDRAGANVLTF	TGTGCCAGCGGCAACGACAGGGCTGGGGCCAACGTCCTGACTTTC	NA	TRBD1	TRBJ2-6	TRBV27
CASRPGLPITDTQYF	TGTGCCAGCAGGCCCGGACTACCGATCACAGATACGCAGTATTTT	NA	NA	TRBJ2-3	TRBV6-5
CASSLGGPSEQYF	TGTGCCAGCAGCTTAGGGGGCCCCAGCGAGCAGTACTTC	NA	NA	TRBJ2-7	TRBV7-3
CASSTLQVNEQFF	TGTGCCAGTAGTACCCTACAGGTTAATGAGCAGTTCTTC	NA	NA	TRBJ2-1	TRBV19
CASSNPGQGAYEQYF	TGTGCCAGCAGCAATCCAGGACAGGGGGCCTACGAGCAGTACTTC	few	TRBD1	TRBJ2-7	TRBV7-9
CATSRAGLDSPLHF	TGTGCCACCAGCAGAGCAGGGTTGGATTCACCCCTCCACTTT	NA	NA	TRBJ1-6	TRBV15
CSVGGGQTNYGYTF	TGCAGCGTTGGTGGGGGACAGACTAACTATGGCTACACCTTC	NA	TRBD1	TRBJ1-2	TRBV29-1
CASSLVGRSYNEQFF	TGTGCCAGCAGCTTGGTGGGCCGCTCCTACAATGAGCAGTTCTTC	few	NA	TRBJ2-1	TRBV5-4
CASSPIRGRGPEAFF	TGTGCCAGCAGCCCTATCAGGGGGCGCGGGCCCGAAGCTTTCTTT	NA	TRBD1	TRBJ1-1	TRBV9
CASSSADRGTGELFF	TGTGCCAGCAGTTCCGCGGACAGGGGGACCGGGGAGCTGTTTTTT	NA	TRBD1	TRBJ2-2	TRBV6-6
CASSPLGTSGGTGELFF	TGTGCCAGCAGCCCCCTTGGCACTAGCGGGGGGACCGGGGAGCTGTTTTTT	once	TRBD2	TRBJ2-2	TRBV4-2
CASRPRDFNEQYF	TGTGCCAGCAGGCCCCGGGACTTCAACGAGCAGTACTTC	once	NA	TRBJ2-7	TRBV27
CASSYSQVMGELFF	TGTGCCAGCAGTTACTCGCAGGTTATGGGGGAGCTGTTTTTT	few	NA	TRBJ2-2	TRBV6-6
CASSESNGLQGADTQYF	TGCGCCAGCAGTGAGTCGAATGGCCTCCAGGGCGCAGATACGCAGTATTTT	NA	NA	TRBJ2-3	TRBV10-1
CASSVELAGINEQFF	TGTGCCAGCAGCGTAGAACTAGCGGGGATCAATGAGCAGTTCTTC	NA	TRBD2	TRBJ2-1	TRBV9
CSSSLGIGQGKGNEQFF	TGTTCCAGCAGCTTAGGGATCGGTCAGGGAAAGGGCAATGAGCAGTTCTTC	NA	NA	TRBJ2-1	TRBV7-9
CASSLQDRASTGELFF	TGTGCCAGCAGCTTGCAAGACAGGGCGAGCACCGGGGAGCTGTTTTTT	NA	TRBD1	TRBJ2-2	TRBV13
CASSLGELAAEKLFF	TGTGCCAGCAGCTTAGGTGAATTGGCCGCTGAAAAACTGTTTTTT	NA	NA	TRBJ1-4	TRBV7-9
CASSLARGYEQYF	TGCGCCAGCAGCTTGGCCAGGGGCTACGAGCAGTACTTC	NA	NA	TRBJ2-7	TRBV5-1
CASSPRTGGYEQYF	TGTGCCAGCAGCCCTCGGACAGGGGGCTACGAGCAGTACTTC	NA	TRBD1	TRBJ2-7	TRBV9
CASSPGLLLSGANVLTF	TGTGCCAGCAGCCCGGGTTTGCTTCTGAGTGGGGCCAACGTCCTGACTTTC	NA	NA	TRBJ2-6	TRBV5-5
CASSSTGQGSDEQYF	TGTGCCAGCAGCTCAACGGGACAGGGATCTGACGAGCAGTACTTC	NA	TRBD1	TRBJ2-7	TRBV5-6
CASSPSGGRYTGELFF	TGTGCCAGCAGTCCTAGCGGGGGGCGGTACACCGGGGAGCTGTTTTTT	NA	TRBD2	TRBJ2-2	TRBV5-6
CASSPIPGSALGYGYTF	TGTGCCAGCAGCCCAATCCCGGGGTCAGCCTTGGGCTATGGCTACACCTTC	once	NA	TRBJ1-2	TRBV27